Included here is one T cell receptor beta chain sequence, with context. Its antigen remains unknown. TCRdb keeps only in-frame clones here, not all; method: immunoSEQ multiplex PCR. The data contain around 16,000 clones, just under 70% of them singletons. CDR3 size: 17 residues. The germline V and J ends were trimmed by 0 bases and 4 bases, with 17 bases remaining between them. Germline V gene data show CDR1 as SGHKS and CDR2 as YYEKEE (reference sequence). Using viral peptide pools, the ViraFEST assay grew out antigen-specific CD4+ T cells prior to sequencing. Subsequent to approximately 11 days of culture, CD4+ T cells were isolated. Participants were given two doses of BNT162b2 or mRNA-1273 vaccine. None of these healthy vaccinees had been infected with SARS-CoV-2 before vaccination. Days 3 and 7 saw half the medium replaced with IL-2 medium. This sample was included in a study of vaccination effects on CD4 cells after COVID-19.

Study-wide points: Relatively few convalescent patients took part in the study, which had no early post-infection timepoints.

The starting material was CD4+ T cells from PBMCs cultured with SARS-CoV-2 spike peptides, obtained after COVID-19 vaccination. The rearrangement links TRBV5-5 to TRBJ2-1; D gene uncertain. This TCR derives from a human donor who received a COVID-19 vaccine. This CDR3 is CASSLVPRLSRYNEQFF. CDR3 in DNA: TGTGCCAGCAGCTTGGTCCCCAGGCTAAGTCGGTACAATGAGCAGTTCTTC.